These 23 T cell receptor beta chains were all obtained from the same sample, sequenced in a study of T cells in tuberculosis. Time point denoted: new active TB diagnosis, blood taken before or within 7 days of starting treatment. The protocol was immunoSEQ multiplex PCR, while the TCRdb copy is restricted to in-frame clones and leaves out a portion. Of 30,000 to 35,000 clones listed, around 90% are singletons. The sequencing here drew on PBMCs, taken at tuberculosis diagnosis. The receptors originated from an adult with tuberculosis. Some clones in this sample may be carry-over from other donors' samples.

The count of this clone is one. The chain uses TRBV11-2 and TRBJ2-7; possible D gene TRBD2, 6 bases. Germline V CDR1 and CDR2: SGHAT, FQNNGV. Trimming cost V 4 bases and J 4 bases, with 14 bases left between them. The CDR3 sequence is 14 residues long. In nucleotides, the CDR3 is TGTGCCAGCAGCTCCACCGGGACTGTATACGAGCAGTACTTC. Its protein is CASSSTGTVYEQYF.

The chain carries TRBV27 and TRBJ2-7, with 10 bases lining up with TRBD2. The V segment lost 6 bases and the J segment 6 bases; nucleotides outside the gene matches: 11. The CDR3 spans 15 residues. CDR1 and CDR2 from the germline V gene are MNHEY and SMNVEV (reference sequence). The CDR3 sequence is CASSLGGGLAVEQYF. The CDR3 bases are TGTGCCAGCAGCCTAGGGGGCGGACTAGCGGTCGAGCAGTACTTC.

The J gene is TRBJ2-7, the V gene TRBV18; TRBD1 might be the D (6 bases). Germline CDR1 is KGHSH and CDR2 is LQKENI. Trimming removed 0 bases at V and 4 bases at J, with 22 bases between. The CDR3 runs 18 residues. The CDR3 region is CASSPPPPDRIRTYEQYF. The CDR3 DNA follows: TGTGCCAGCTCACCACCCCCCCCAGACAGGATACGGACTTACGAGCAGTACTTC.

The chain joins TRBV7-9 to TRBJ1-2; D is unresolved. Trimming removed 0 bases at V and 7 bases at J, with 12 bases between. Germline CDR1 reads SEHNR; CDR2 reads FQNEAQ (reference sequence). The CDR3 totals 14 residues. CDR3 sequence reads: CASSLAPAATGYTF. The CDR3 DNA is TGTGCCAGCAGCTTAGCCCCGGCGGCAACTGGCTACACCTTC.

This sequence joins TRBV29-1 and TRBJ2-7; 7 positions match TRBD1. The CDR3 is 14 residues long. V lost 6 bases and J lost 2; bases outside the gene matches: 10. Per germline, CDR1 SQVTM and CDR2 ANQGSEA. The CDR3 coding sequence is TGCAGCGTCCTCCTGGACAGGTCGCCCTACGAGCAGTACTTC. It codes for CSVLLDRSPYEQYF.

The CDR3 coding sequence is TGTGCCAGCAGCTCCGACACTAACACCGGGGAGCTGTTTTTT. Encoded protein: CASSSDTNTGELFF. V is TRBV7-8 and J is TRBJ2-2; no reliable D call. Trimming removed 4 bases at V and 2 bases at J, with 8 bases between. CDR1 and CDR2 (germline): SGHVS, FQNEAQ. The CDR3 spans 14 residues.

The V gene is TRBV7-8, the J gene TRBJ2-2, with 11 bases fitting TRBD1. Germline CDR1 and CDR2: SGHVS and FQNEAQ. The CDR3 covers 17 residues. Losses at the gene ends were 1 base for V and 6 bases for J; bases not matched to a gene: 7. The CDR3 nucleotides are TGTGCCAGCAGCTTAGGAGGACAGGGGGCTTTGTCCGGGGAGCTGTTTTTT. Translation gives CASSLGGQGALSGELFF.

The chain employs TRBV15 and TRBJ1-1; TRBD1 is a possible D gene (6 bases). The ends were cut back, 3 bases at V and 6 bases at J, with 11 bases in the middle. The CDR3 has 13 residues. The germline V gene has CDR1 LNHNV and CDR2 YYDKDF (reference sequence). The chain's CDR3 is CATSSRGTSEAFF. The CDR3 bases are TGTGCCACCAGCAGCAGGGGTACCTCTGAAGCTTTCTTT.

The chain joins TRBV6-6 to TRBJ2-3; possible D gene TRBD2, 6 bases. Germline V gives CDR1 MNHNY, CDR2 SVGAGI (reference sequence). V lost 0 bases, J lost 9 bases, and 16 bases lay in between. The CDR3 covers 15 residues. In DNA, the CDR3 is TGTGCCAGCAGTTACTCGGCGGGACCAATTAACACGCAGTATTTT. As protein: CASSYSAGPINTQYF.

This chain uses TRBV19 with TRBJ1-5; D is perhaps TRBD1 (5 bases). The length of the CDR3 is 16 residues. CDR1 LNHDA and CDR2 SQIVND come from the germline V gene (reference sequence). V lost 0 bases to trimming and J lost 5 bases, with 14 bases between them. The CDR3 nucleotides read TGTGCCAGTAGTATAGATGGGGCAGACAACTATCAGCCCCAGCATTTT. The encoded protein is CASSIDGADNYQPQHF.

The table lists this clone with a few counts. The chain is built from TRBV30 and TRBJ1-4, with D tentatively TRBD1 (6 bases). The CDR3 length is 17 residues. V was clipped by 5 bases and J by 0 bases, with 19 bases between them. The germline V gene has CDR1 GTSNPN and CDR2 SVGIG (reference sequence). CDR3 DNA: TGTGCCTGGTCTCTGGCCGGGTCAGGGGCAACTAATGAAAAACTGTTTTTT. Translating gives CAWSLAGSGATNEKLFF.

This clone has a single count. The chain is built from TRBV4-1 and TRBJ1-4, with D possibly being TRBD1 (5 bases). Trimming removed 0 bases from V and 2 bases from J, with 7 bases in between. In germline, CDR1 is MGHRA, CDR2 YSYEKL. This CDR3 contains 15 residues. CDR3 sequence: CASSQDRQTNEKLFF. As DNA, the CDR3 is TGCGCCAGCAGCCAAGATCGACAGACTAATGAAAAACTGTTTTTT.

This sequence joins TRBV7-2 and TRBJ2-2, with D tentatively TRBD1 (6 bases). This CDR3 region has 13 residues. Between the trimmed V and J ends, which lost 1 base and 12 bases, there was a span of 12 bases. Germline values: CDR1 SGHTA, CDR2 FQGNSA. The CDR3 region is CASSLDIRGQLFF. The CDR3 DNA reads as TGTGCCAGCAGCTTAGATATCAGGGGACAGCTGTTTTTT.

The V and J genes are TRBV10-3 and TRBJ1-1; no definite D call. CDR3 length: 14 amino acids. Trimming pared 6 bases from V and 1 base from J, leaving 12 bases between. The V gene's germline CDR1 is ENHRY and CDR2 SYGVKD. In DNA, the CDR3 is TGTGCCATCAGGGAGATTGGTAGGAACACTGAAGCTTTCTTT. This sequence encodes CAIREIGRNTEAFF.

The chain joins TRBV21-1 to TRBJ1-6. TRBV21-1 is a known pseudogene. The CDR3 contains 14 residues. The CDR3 reads CASSKRTEGSPLHF. The CDR3 region has the DNA TGTGCCAGCAGCAAACGAACAGAGGGTTCACCCCTCCACTTT.

This chain joins TRBV25-1 and TRBJ2-2; the match to TRBD1 covers 9 bases. The CDR3 consists of 17 residues. CDR1 and CDR2 (germline): MGHDK, SYGVNS. The junction had 9 bases not matched to a gene; V was cut back by 2 bases and J by 5 bases. DNA for the CDR3: TGTGCCAGCAGTGAAATAGGGACAGGGCGAAGAACCGGGGAGCTGTTTTTT. This codes for CASSEIGTGRRTGELFF.

The chain is built from TRBV2 and TRBJ2-7; D is perhaps TRBD1 (6 bases). Germline-derived CDR1 and CDR2 are SNHLY and FYNNEI. The CDR3 has 14 residues. V lost 8 bases and J lost 2, with 16 bases in between. The DNA of the CDR3 is TGTGCCAGCCTTAACCCCTACAGGGCCTACGAGCAGTACTTC. It translates to CASLNPYRAYEQYF.

The V call is TRBV6-1, the J call TRBJ2-3; D gene uncertain. In germline, CDR1 is MNHNS, CDR2 SASEGT. V lost 4 bases to trimming and J lost 0 bases, with 14 bases between them. This CDR3 is 16 amino acids long. The CDR3 here is CASSVTVSQSTDTQYF. CDR3 bases: TGTGCCAGCAGTGTTACAGTAAGCCAGAGCACAGATACGCAGTATTTT.

V is TRBV7-2 and J is TRBJ1-6; a weak D match, TRBD1 (5 bases). Trimming pared 5 bases from V and 5 bases from J, leaving 10 bases between. CDR1 is SGHTA and CDR2 is FQGNSA in the germline V gene. CDR3 size: 14 residues. The DNA of the CDR3 is TGTGCCAGCAGCCCAGGGAACCATAATTCACCCCTCCACTTT. This codes for CASSPGNHNSPLHF.

The chain employs TRBV19 and TRBJ2-3, with a tentative D call TRBD1 (5 bases). CDR1 and CDR2 (germline): LNHDA, SQIVND (reference sequence). This CDR3 spans 14 amino acids. V was shortened by 6 bases and J by 0 bases, with 10 bases between the two germline ends. CDR3: CASRPRASTDTQYF. CDR3 nucleotide sequence: TGTGCCAGTAGGCCCAGGGCTAGCACAGATACGCAGTATTTT. The full variable domain, in which reference TRBV19 and TRBJ2-3 provide the parts outside the CDR3, is DGGITQSPKYLFRKEGQNVTLSCEQNLNHDAMYWYRQDPGQGLRLIYYSQIVNDFQKGDIAEGYSVSREKKESFPLTVTSAQKNPTAFYLCASRPRASTDTQYFGPGTRLTVL.

The chain employs TRBV5-6 and TRBJ1-1; TRBD1 matches 9 bases. V lost 2 bases and J lost 6; bases outside the gene matches: 5. Germline V gene lookup returns CDR1 SGHDT and CDR2 YYEEEE. This CDR3 comprises 14 residues. CDR3 in amino acids: CASSFRTGVAEAFF. The CDR3 DNA is TGTGCCAGCAGCTTCCGGACAGGGGTCGCTGAAGCTTTCTTT.

The V call is TRBV10-3, the J call TRBJ2-3; possible D gene TRBD1, 5 bases. V was shortened by 6 bases and J by 6 bases, with 10 bases between the two germline ends. The CDR3 is made up of 12 amino acids. The germline V gene has CDR1 ENHRY and CDR2 SYGVKD. CDR3 loop: CAIRTETDTQYF. For the CDR3, the DNA is TGTGCCATCAGGACAGAGACCGATACGCAGTATTTT.

This sequence joins TRBV7-7 and TRBJ2-5; 9 bases are a match to TRBD2. Germline V gene data show CDR1 as SSHAT and CDR2 as FNYEAQ (reference sequence). V was pared by 8 bases and J by 1 base, with 5 bases of the junction left unmatched. The CDR3 extends over 14 amino acids. The CDR3, as DNA: TGTGCCAGCGCGGGGGGGTTGGGCCAAGAGACCCAGTACTTC. It is translated as CASAGGLGQETQYF.